One sample yielded the 11 T cell receptor beta chains listed below, sequenced in a study of CDR3 diversity in severe acne. One entry per CDR3 protein, called by TCRdb with MiXCR from the PCR reads. The data contain about 90,000 distinct CDR3 sequences, about 53% of them singletons. Sequencing was carried out using blood. All receptors derive from a male donor with severe acne vulgaris.

The chain joins TRBV12-5 to TRBJ2-7, with no clear D. This CDR3 has 13 residues. The V gene lost 6 bases and the J gene lost 1 base, with 10 bases spanning the gap. The germline gives CDR1 LGHNT, CDR2 FRNRAP. CDR3 nucleotides: TGTGCTAGTGGAACGACGCGGTCCTACGAGCAGTACTTC. It translates to CASGTTRSYEQYF.

This clonotype was counted ten times or more. The rearrangement links TRBV7-2 to TRBJ1-1; D might be TRBD1 (6 bases). The CDR3 loop spans 15 amino acids. Looked up from germline, CDR1 is SGHTA and CDR2 is FQGNSA. V lost 1 base and J 10 bases, leaving 19 bases between the germline ends. In nucleotides, the CDR3 is TGTGCCAGCAGCTTAGATACCGGGGGCGGTTTGATAGCTTTCTTT. Its translation is CASSLDTGGGLIAFF.

This clonotype appeared many times. The gene calls are TRBV5-6 and TRBJ1-1; 7 bases line up with TRBD1. Germline CDR1 is SGHDT and CDR2 is YYEEEE. V lost 4 bases to trimming and J lost 5 bases; unmatched junction nucleotides: 11. The CDR3 has 15 amino acids. CDR3 amino acids: CASSPMTGIRTEAFF. Here the CDR3 DNA reads TGTGCCAGCAGCCCTATGACAGGGATCAGAACTGAAGCTTTCTTT. The whole variable domain, remainder taken from reference TRBV5-6 and TRBJ1-1, is DAGVTQSPTHLIKTRGQQVTLRCSPKSGHDTVSWYQQALGQGPQFIFQYYEEEERQRGNFPDRFSGHQFPNYSSELNVNALLLGDSALYLCASSPMTGIRTEAFFGQGTRLTVV.

The chain uses TRBV7-9 and TRBJ2-3; TRBD2 agrees at 8 bases. The germline V gene has CDR1 SEHNR and CDR2 FQNEAQ (reference sequence). This CDR3 has 16 residues. J was trimmed by 2 bases and V by 5 bases; bases with no gene match: 9. Written as DNA, the CDR3 is TGTGCCAGCAGCGGATTAAGCGGGAGAACCACAGATACGCAGTATTTT. The encoded protein is CASSGLSGRTTDTQYF.

CDR3 sequence reads: CSARTGGTEAFF. CDR3 DNA: TGCAGCGCCAGAACCGGGGGCACTGAAGCTTTCTTT. The chain links TRBV29-1 to TRBJ1-1; a weak D match, TRBD1 (5 bases). V was pared by 7 bases and J by 4 bases, with 13 bases between. The CDR3 contains 12 residues. Germline V gene sequence: CDR1 SQVTM, CDR2 ANQGSEA.

Comment on this clonotype: The CDR3 ends on some other residue instead of the conserved phenylalanine or tryptophan, so this is likely a read error. The CDR3 nucleotides read TGTGCCAGCAGTTTACGTTCCGGGGTAAACACTGAAGCTTTCTCT. Protein sequence: CASSLRSGVNTEAFS. The chain has TRBV12-3 or TRBV12-4 and TRBJ1-1; no clear D. CDR3 size: 15 residues. Trimming stripped 2 bases from V and 2 bases from J, with 12 bases between.

This chain joins TRBV24-1 and TRBJ1-2, with 8 bases identical to TRBD1. Per the germline V gene, CDR1 is KGHDR and CDR2 is SFDVKD. This CDR3 has 15 residues. Trimming cost V 3 bases and J 2 bases; bases outside gene matches: 4. The CDR3 here is CATSDPGQANYGYTF. CDR3 nucleotide sequence: TGTGCCACCAGTGATCCGGGACAGGCGAACTATGGCTACACCTTC.

Notes on this clonotype: The final CDR3 position lacks the conserved phenylalanine or tryptophan, pointing to a likely read error. V usage is TRBV5-4 and J usage is TRBJ1-4; D unclear. This CDR3 has 14 residues. Germline lookup yields CDR1 SGHNT and CDR2 YYREEE (reference sequence). The V end lost 3 bases, the J end lost 5 bases, and 11 bases lay between the germline ends. The CDR3: CASSSPGNNEKLFS. In nucleotides, the CDR3 is TGTGCCAGCAGCTCCCCGGGAAACAATGAAAAACTGTTTTCT.

This clonotype was observed a single time. The chain has TRBV11-1 and TRBJ2-7, with 10 bases identical to TRBD2. There are 15 residues in the CDR3. J was trimmed by 5 bases and V by 0 bases; bases with no gene match: 4. Germline-derived CDR1 and CDR2 are SGHAT and FQDESV (reference sequence). DNA for the CDR3: TGTGCCAGCAGCTTAGCTAGCGGGAGGTTCAACGAGCAGTACTTC. Amino acids: CASSLASGRFNEQYF.

There are many counts of this clonotype. This rearrangement joins TRBV7-9 to TRBJ1-1; D remains unclear. This CDR3 has 13 residues. The V gene's germline CDR1 is SEHNR and CDR2 FQNEAQ (reference sequence). V lost 4 bases, J lost 1 base, and 7 bases lay in between. The CDR3 loop reads CASSSKTNTEAFF. The CDR3 region has the DNA TGTGCCAGCAGCTCAAAGACGAACACTGAAGCTTTCTTT.

The V and J genes are TRBV28 and TRBJ2-7; D may be TRBD1 (6 bases). The V gene lost 7 bases and the J gene lost 8 bases, with 12 bases spanning the gap. The CDR3 is 11 amino acids. Per germline, CDR1 MDHEN and CDR2 SYDVKM. CDR3 DNA sequence: TGTGCCAGCATAGGGGGTTATAAGCAGTACTTC. It yields the protein CASIGGYKQYF.